This passage covers 27 T cell receptor beta chains from one sample sequenced in a study of blood T cell repertoires in COVID-19. Profiled with immunoSEQ multiplex PCR; TCRdb holds only in-frame clones, not every one. This table has more than 100,000 clones, approximately 84% appearing once. Sequencing was performed on peripheral blood. The receptors come from a human donor in a cohort sampled during active COVID-19.

The chain employs TRBV19 and TRBJ1-5; 8 bases align to TRBD1. The germline V gene has CDR1 LNHDA and CDR2 SQIVND (reference sequence). Trimming took 5 bases from V and 4 from J; bases not matched to a gene: 7. The CDR3 consists of 15 residues. DNA of the CDR3: TGTGCCAGTAGTCTCGGACAGGGCATGAATCAGCCCCAGCATTTT. Translating gives CASSLGQGMNQPQHF.

The chain combines TRBV24-1 with TRBJ1-5; D is perhaps TRBD1 (5 bases). In germline, CDR1 is KGHDR, CDR2 SFDVKD. This CDR3 has 13 amino acids. V shed 2 bases and J shed 7 bases, with 8 bases lying between them. The CDR3 DNA is TGTGCCACCAGTGATTGGGGGGACCAGCCCCAGCATTTT. Its protein is CATSDWGDQPQHF.

A single count supports this clone. This chain connects TRBV11-3 to TRBJ2-3; possible D gene TRBD1, 6 bases. Trimming took 4 bases from V and 5 from J, leaving 10 bases between them. Germline CDR1 reads SGHNT; CDR2 reads YENEEA. The CDR3 is made up of 13 amino acids. The CDR3 DNA is TGTGCCAGCAGCTCCCTAGGGGGAGATACGCAGTATTTT. It yields the protein CASSSLGGDTQYF.

V and J are TRBV5-1 and TRBJ1-1; no clear D. Germline V gene lookup returns CDR1 SGHRS and CDR2 YFSETQ. Trimming stripped 0 bases from V and 0 bases from J, with 12 bases between. The CDR3 contains 16 residues. CDR3: CASSLAIGSMNTEAFF. In DNA form, the CDR3 reads TGCGCCAGCAGCTTGGCCATCGGGTCCATGAACACTGAAGCTTTCTTT.

This clone has just a few counts. This rearrangement joins TRBV7-8 to TRBJ2-5; 10 positions agree with TRBD2. The V segment lost 1 base and the J segment 5 bases; nucleotides outside the gene matches: 7. Looked up from germline, CDR1 is SGHVS and CDR2 is FQNEAQ. The CDR3 is 16 residues long. The DNA for the CDR3 is TGTGCCAGCAGCTTAGGTAGCGGGGGGCCCCGGGAGACCCAGTACTTC. Its translation: CASSLGSGGPRETQYF.

The V and J genes are TRBV3-1 (or the pseudogene TRBV3-2) and TRBJ2-7; 7 nucleotides align to TRBD1. The CDR3 runs to 13 residues. Germline-derived CDR1 and CDR2 are LGHDT and YNNKEL (reference sequence). With 4 bases clipped from V and 3 bases from J, the junction kept 3 bases outside the gene matches. CDR3 region: CASSRNRGYEQYF. Here the CDR3 DNA reads TGTGCCAGCAGCCGGAACAGGGGCTACGAGCAGTACTTC.

The V and J genes are TRBV24-1 and TRBJ2-6; D uncertain. V lost 2 bases and J 0 bases, leaving 13 bases between the germline ends. The V gene's germline CDR1 is KGHDR and CDR2 SFDVKD. This CDR3 is 18 amino acids long. The chain's CDR3 is CATSDSAGAFSGANVLTF. The CDR3 DNA follows: TGTGCCACCAGTGATTCGGCAGGCGCCTTCTCTGGGGCCAACGTCCTGACTTTC.

CDR3 nucleotides: TGCAGCGTTGAAGTAATAACATCAGCCAAAAACATTCAGTACTTC. This sequence encodes CSVEVITSAKNIQYF. The rearrangement links TRBV29-1 to TRBJ2-4; D gene ambiguous. CDR1 and CDR2 from the germline V gene are SQVTM and ANQGSEA. The CDR3 length is 15 residues. V dropped 1 base and J dropped 0 bases, with 10 bases sitting between them.

The chain uses TRBV5-5 and TRBJ1-1, with 8 bases lining up with TRBD1. Germline CDR1 and CDR2: SGHKS and YYEKEE (reference sequence). After removal of 0 bases from V and 5 bases from J, the junction contained 9 bases not matched to a gene. CDR3 length: 16 amino acids. This CDR3 is CASSLVDRVRETEAFF. The CDR3 DNA follows: TGTGCCAGCAGCTTGGTGGACAGGGTTCGCGAGACTGAAGCTTTCTTT.

The chain employs TRBV13 and TRBJ2-1; the D gene is possibly TRBD1 (5 bases). V lost 0 bases and J lost 6, with 6 bases in between. This CDR3 spans 13 amino acids. Per germline, CDR1 PRHDT and CDR2 FYEKMQ (reference sequence). The CDR3 reads CASSLGRVNEQFF. CDR3 bases: TGTGCCAGCAGCTTAGGCAGGGTCAATGAGCAGTTCTTC.

This sequence joins TRBV30 and TRBJ2-1, with TRBD2 matching over 9 bases. Unmatched junction bases numbered 9, after V lost 8 bases and J lost 4 bases. There are 14 residues in the CDR3. Germline CDR1 and CDR2: GTSNPN and SVGIG (reference sequence). For the CDR3, the DNA is TGTGCCGTGGAGTCTACTAGCGGGTACAATGAGCAGTTCTTC. Its protein product is CAVESTSGYNEQFF.

V usage is TRBV12-3 or TRBV12-4 and J usage is TRBJ1-2; TRBD1 might be the D (6 bases). Trimming took 6 bases from V and 2 from J, leaving 10 bases between them. This CDR3 has 13 residues. CDR3 loop: CASSPRGNYGYTF. The CDR3 DNA reads TGTGCCAGCAGCCCGAGGGGGAACTATGGCTACACCTTC.

This rearrangement joins TRBV18 to TRBJ2-1, with 9 positions matching TRBD1. Germline V CDR1 and CDR2: KGHSH, LQKENI. The CDR3 loop spans 16 amino acids. J gave up 2 bases and V 3 bases, and 5 bases lay outside the gene matches. CDR3 protein: CASSPGTGTPYNEQFF. In DNA, the CDR3 is TGTGCCAGCTCACCCGGGACAGGGACTCCCTACAATGAGCAGTTCTTC.

V gene TRBV18 combines with J gene TRBJ2-5; D gene unclear. CDR1 is KGHSH, CDR2 LQKENI, per germline. This CDR3 region has 15 residues. The germline V and J ends were trimmed by 3 bases and 0 bases, with 11 bases remaining between them. DNA of the CDR3: TGTGCCAGCTCACCGAGTGAACGGGACCAAGAGACCCAGTACTTC. This translates into CASSPSERDQETQYF.

The chain is built from TRBV6-4 and TRBJ1-1; D possibly corresponds to TRBD1 (6 bases). The germline V gene has CDR1 MRHNA and CDR2 SNTAGT. CDR3 length: 14 amino acids. Deletions cut 9 bases from V and 1 base from J, with 15 bases between. The CDR3 protein is CARALQGSNTEAFF. Written as DNA, the CDR3 is TGTGCCAGGGCGTTACAGGGCTCGAACACTGAAGCTTTCTTT.

The chain uses TRBV6-5 and TRBJ2-1; D possibly corresponds to TRBD2 (6 bases). The CDR3 sequence is 15 residues long. V was trimmed by 5 bases and J by 4 bases, leaving 15 bases between them. Germline V gene data show CDR1 as MNHEY and CDR2 as SVGAGI. The CDR3: CASSPGSGSYNEQFF. The CDR3 nucleotides are TGTGCCAGCAGTCCCGGGAGCGGAAGTTACAATGAGCAGTTCTTC.

This clone has more than one count but fewer than ten. CDR3 sequence (DNA): TGTGCCAGCAATCAGGGTCTTCATGGCTACACCTTC. This gives the protein CASNQGLHGYTF. This chain uses TRBV12-3 or TRBV12-4 with TRBJ1-2, with D possibly matching TRBD1 (5 bases). The length of the CDR3 is 12 residues. V lost 7 bases and J 6 bases, leaving 12 bases between the germline ends.

This clone was observed a single time. The chain employs TRBV5-1 and TRBJ2-5; D possibly corresponds to TRBD2 (5 bases). The CDR3 runs 14 residues. The germline CDR1 and CDR2 sequences are SGHRS and YFSETQ. V lost 0 bases and J lost 7, with 13 bases in between. CDR3 DNA: TGCGCCAGCAGCTTGGAGGCGCTCGGAGGGACCCAGTACTTC. As protein: CASSLEALGGTQYF.

This chain links TRBV7-8 with TRBJ2-7; 12 bases are shared with TRBD2. V lost 2 bases and J lost 3; bases outside the gene matches: 5. Germline CDR1 is SGHVS and CDR2 is FQNEAQ. The CDR3 is 16 amino acids. CDR3 DNA sequence: TGTGCCAGCAGCTTATTGAGACTAGCGGGGGACTACGAGCAGTACTTC. Residues: CASSLLRLAGDYEQYF.

CDR3 nucleotides: TGCGCCAGCAGCCAAGATACGGGACTAGTAATCGCGGTTCGAGATACGCAGTATTTT. This sequence encodes CASSQDTGLVIAVRDTQYF. The chain joins TRBV4-1 to TRBJ2-3, with 8 bases matching TRBD2. Germline CDR1 is MGHRA and CDR2 is YSYEKL. CDR3 length equals 19 residues. The trim removed 0 bases at V and 5 bases at J, leaving 16 bases unmatched.

The table lists this clone with a few counts. The CDR3 DNA reads TGTGCCAGCAGCTTAGTGCAGGGGGGTAATTCACCCCTCCACTTT. Its protein is CASSLVQGGNSPLHF. The chain links TRBV7-6 to TRBJ1-6; 7 positions agree with TRBD1. The CDR3 has 15 residues. With 1 base clipped from V and 6 bases from J, the junction kept 3 bases outside the gene matches. Germline assignment: CDR1 SGHVS and CDR2 FNYEAQ.

The J gene is TRBJ2-5, the V gene TRBV7-9; 11 nucleotides match TRBD2. The junction had 8 bases not matched to a gene; V was cut back by 10 bases and J by 1 base. There are 15 residues in the CDR3. Germline V gives CDR1 SEHNR, CDR2 FQNEAQ (reference sequence). The CDR3 reads CATLAGGAIQETQYF. The CDR3 nucleotides are TGTGCCACCCTAGCGGGGGGCGCAATCCAAGAGACCCAGTACTTC.

The chain joins TRBV5-4 to TRBJ1-2; TRBD1 matches at 8 bases. V lost 0 bases and J lost 8; bases outside the gene matches: 6. This CDR3 is built from 14 residues. Germline CDR1 and CDR2: SGHNT and YYREEE (reference sequence). CDR3 amino acids: CASSLGRTGIGYTF. The CDR3, as DNA: TGTGCCAGCAGCTTGGGACGGACAGGGATCGGCTACACCTTC.

The chain joins TRBV24-1 to TRBJ2-1, with 9 bases fitting TRBD2. The V segment lost 3 bases and the J segment 1 base; nucleotides outside the gene matches: 3. Germline-derived CDR1 and CDR2 are KGHDR and SFDVKD. This CDR3 has 16 residues. The CDR3 DNA is TGTGCCACCAGTGATCGTAGCGGGGGTTCCTACAATGAGCAGTTCTTC. This codes for CATSDRSGGSYNEQFF.

The chain uses TRBV5-1 and TRBJ2-3, with D perhaps TRBD2 (5 bases). Trimming cost V 2 bases and J 1 base, with 8 bases left between them. The CDR3 covers 14 residues. CDR1 and CDR2 from the germline V gene are SGHRS and YFSETQ. CDR3 amino acids: CASSFSDGTDTQYF. CDR3 nucleotides: TGCGCCAGCAGCTTTAGCGACGGCACAGATACGCAGTATTTT. Full variable domain (rest looked up from reference TRBV5-1 and TRBJ2-3): KAGVTQTPRYLIKTRGQQVTLSCSPISGHRSVSWYQQTPGQGLQFLFEYFSETQRNKGNFPGRFSGRQFSNSRSEMNVSTLELGDSALYLCASSFSDGTDTQYFGPGTRLTVL.

V usage is TRBV5-3 and J usage is TRBJ2-6, with 12 bases aligning to TRBD1. TRBV5-3 is identified as an open reading frame with a role that is uncertain. V gave up 4 bases and J gave up 4 bases; unmatched junction bases: 3. The CDR3 runs 16 residues. The DNA for the CDR3 is TGTGCCAGAAGCAGGGACAGGGGGCGAGGGGCCAACGTCCTGACTTTC. It encodes CARSRDRGRGANVLTF.

V gene TRBV29-1 combines with J gene TRBJ2-1; a possible D gene is TRBD2 (5 bases). Germline assignment: CDR1 SQVTM and CDR2 ANQGSEA. Between the trimmed V and J ends, which lost 5 bases and 5 bases, there was a span of 13 bases. The CDR3 sequence is 13 residues long. CDR3 loop: CSVLRETHNEQFF. The DNA for the CDR3 is TGCAGCGTTTTGAGGGAGACTCACAATGAGCAGTTCTTC.